This record covers a single TCR beta chain. These data come from a study of blood T cell repertoires in COVID-19. CDR3 length: 20 residues. Losses at the gene ends were 2 bases for V and 0 bases for J; bases not matched to a gene: 9. CDR1 is MNHEY and CDR2 is SVGEGT in the germline V gene. The data were produced by immunoSEQ multiplex PCR, yet TCRdb's version contains in-frame clones alone and is incomplete. The top ten clones hold about 2.4% of a sample with fewer than 70,000 clones, 80% to 90% of them seen once. The TCR comes from a human donor in a cohort sampled during active COVID-19. Sequenced input: peripheral blood. The chain is built from TRBV6-2 or TRBV6-3 and TRBJ2-4, with TRBD2 matching 14 bases. The CDR3 here is CASSYDLGLAGVIAKNIQYF. CDR3 in DNA: TGTGCCAGCAGTTACGACCTGGGACTAGCGGGAGTCATAGCCAAAAACATTCAGTACTTC.